This TCR beta chain derives from a study of T cell changes during pregnancy in multiple sclerosis. The V gene's germline CDR1 is MNHNS and CDR2 SASEGT. This CDR3 is built from 15 residues. The V and J ends lost 1 base and 7 bases respectively, with 17 bases between them. This clone was counted only a few times. Libraries were prepared by immunoSEQ multiplex PCR; TCRdb keeps only in-frame clonotypes and omits some of them. Of 35,000 to 50,000 clones in the sample, approximately 91% were seen once. This sequence joins TRBV6-1 and TRBJ2-7; D might be TRBD2 (6 bases). Sequencing was done on a sample of PBMCs (not recorded whether the cells were cultured). The sequence derives from a female donor with multiple sclerosis, enrolled in a pregnancy study. DNA of the CDR3: TGTGCCAGCAGTGAAGAGGCGGGAAGCTCTGGTGAGCAGTACTTC. Protein product: CASSEEAGSSGEQYF.